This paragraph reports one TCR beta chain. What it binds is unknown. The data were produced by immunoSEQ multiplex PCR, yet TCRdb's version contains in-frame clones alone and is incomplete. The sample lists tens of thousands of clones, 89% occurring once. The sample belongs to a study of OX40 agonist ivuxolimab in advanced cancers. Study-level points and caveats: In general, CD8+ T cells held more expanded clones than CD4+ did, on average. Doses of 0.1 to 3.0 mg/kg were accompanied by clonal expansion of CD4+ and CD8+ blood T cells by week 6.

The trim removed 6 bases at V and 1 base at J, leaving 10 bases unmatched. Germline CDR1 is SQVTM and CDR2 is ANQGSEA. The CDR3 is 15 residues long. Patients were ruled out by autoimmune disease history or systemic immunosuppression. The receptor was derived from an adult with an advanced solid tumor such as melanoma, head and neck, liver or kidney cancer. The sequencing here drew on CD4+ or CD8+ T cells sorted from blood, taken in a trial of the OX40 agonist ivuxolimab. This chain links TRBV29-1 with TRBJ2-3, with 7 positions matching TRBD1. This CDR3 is CSVPGTVERTDTQYF. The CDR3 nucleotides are TGCAGCGTACCCGGGACAGTGGAGCGCACAGATACGCAGTATTTT.